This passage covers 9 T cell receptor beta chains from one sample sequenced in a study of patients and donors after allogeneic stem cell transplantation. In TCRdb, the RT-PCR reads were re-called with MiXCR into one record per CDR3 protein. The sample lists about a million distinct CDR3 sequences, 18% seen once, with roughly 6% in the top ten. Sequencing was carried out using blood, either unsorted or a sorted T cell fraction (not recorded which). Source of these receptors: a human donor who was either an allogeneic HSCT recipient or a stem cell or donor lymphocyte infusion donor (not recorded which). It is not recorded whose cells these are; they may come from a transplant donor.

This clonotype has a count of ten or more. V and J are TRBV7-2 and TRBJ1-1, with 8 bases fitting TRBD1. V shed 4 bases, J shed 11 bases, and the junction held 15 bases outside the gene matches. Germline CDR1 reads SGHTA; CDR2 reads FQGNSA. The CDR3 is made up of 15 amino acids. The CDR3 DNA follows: TGTGCCAGCAGCTCACACGACAGGGGCCCTTTGTTGGCTTTCTTT. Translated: CASSSHDRGPLLAFF. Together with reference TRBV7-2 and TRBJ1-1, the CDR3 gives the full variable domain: GAGVSQSPSNKVTEKGKDVELRCDPISGHTALYWYRQSLGQGLEFLIYFQGNSAPDKSGLPSDRFSAERTGGSVSTLTIQRTQQEDSAVYLCASSSHDRGPLLAFFGQGTRLTVV.

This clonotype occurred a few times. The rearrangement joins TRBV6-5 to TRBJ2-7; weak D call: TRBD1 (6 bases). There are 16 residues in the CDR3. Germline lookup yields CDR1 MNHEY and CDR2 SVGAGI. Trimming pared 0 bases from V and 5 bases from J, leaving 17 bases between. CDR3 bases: TGTGCCAGCAGTTACTCGACTGTTGCAGGGACAAACGAGCAGTACTTC. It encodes CASSYSTVAGTNEQYF.

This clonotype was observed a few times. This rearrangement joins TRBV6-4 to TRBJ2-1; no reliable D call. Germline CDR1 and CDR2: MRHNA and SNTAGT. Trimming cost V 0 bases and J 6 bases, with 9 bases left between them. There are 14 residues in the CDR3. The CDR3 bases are TGTGCCAGCAGTGACTCCGTCCTTGGCAATGAGCAGTTCTTC. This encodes CASSDSVLGNEQFF.

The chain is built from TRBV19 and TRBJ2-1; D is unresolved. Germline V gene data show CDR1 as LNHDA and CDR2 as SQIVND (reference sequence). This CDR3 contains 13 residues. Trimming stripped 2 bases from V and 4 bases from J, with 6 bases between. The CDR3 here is CASSIRTYNEQFF. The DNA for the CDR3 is TGTGCCAGTAGTATACGCACTTACAATGAGCAGTTCTTC.

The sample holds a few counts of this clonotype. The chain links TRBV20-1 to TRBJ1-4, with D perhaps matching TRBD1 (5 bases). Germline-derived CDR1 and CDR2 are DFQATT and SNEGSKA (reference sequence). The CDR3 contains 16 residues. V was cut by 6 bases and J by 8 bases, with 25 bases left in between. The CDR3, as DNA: TGCAGTGCCCGGGACCCCAAAGGCTCGGGCGGCGAAAAACTGTTTTTT. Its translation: CSARDPKGSGGEKLFF.

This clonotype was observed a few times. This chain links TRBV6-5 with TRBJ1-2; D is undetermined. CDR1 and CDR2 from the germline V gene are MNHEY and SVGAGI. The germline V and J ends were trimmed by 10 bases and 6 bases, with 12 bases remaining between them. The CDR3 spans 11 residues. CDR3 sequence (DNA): TGTGCCACCCTTAGGATGAATGGCTACACCTTC. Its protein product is CATLRMNGYTF.

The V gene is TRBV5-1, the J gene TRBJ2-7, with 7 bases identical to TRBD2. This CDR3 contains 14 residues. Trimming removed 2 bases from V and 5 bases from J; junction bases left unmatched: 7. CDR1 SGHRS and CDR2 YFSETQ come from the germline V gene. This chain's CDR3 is CASSFGRLADEQYF. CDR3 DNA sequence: TGCGCCAGCAGCTTTGGACGACTAGCCGACGAGCAGTACTTC.

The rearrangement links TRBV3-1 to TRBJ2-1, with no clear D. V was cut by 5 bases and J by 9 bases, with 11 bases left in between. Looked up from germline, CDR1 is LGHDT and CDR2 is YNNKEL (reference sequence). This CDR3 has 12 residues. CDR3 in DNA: TGTGCCAGCAGCTCTCGGCGACCTGAGCAGTTCTTC. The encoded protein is CASSSRRPEQFF.

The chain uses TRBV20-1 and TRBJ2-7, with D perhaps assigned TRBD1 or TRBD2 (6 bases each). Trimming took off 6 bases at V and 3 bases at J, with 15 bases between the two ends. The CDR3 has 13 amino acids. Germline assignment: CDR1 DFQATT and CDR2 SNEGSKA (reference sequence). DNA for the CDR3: TGCAGTGCCTCGGGGGCAGTTAGCTACGAGCAGTACTTC. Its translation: CSASGAVSYEQYF.